This T cell receptor (beta chain) is from a study of T-cell memory formation after mild COVID-19 (dated by TCRdb to about 2021). Broadly, across the study: TCR sequence clusters from the two donors were found to be largely donor specific. In a couple of donors, T-cell clones that expanded and contracted after mild COVID-19 were tracked by sequencing TCRalpha and TCRbeta repertoires over time. Two young, previously healthy adult volunteers made up the cohort, one male and one female.

CDR1 and CDR2, per the germline V gene (reference sequence), are SEHNR and FQNEAQ. Relative to germline, V is 7 bases shorter and J is 10 bases shorter, with 7 bases between their ends. Taken from cysteine to phenylalanine, the CDR3 has 9 residues. Here the CDR3 DNA is all that survives: 27 bases in frame from base 1. The sample was run on an Illumina NovaSeq 6000. TCRalpha and TCRbeta cDNA libraries were constructed by 5'RACE with constant-segment primers, with sample barcodes and unique molecular identifiers being introduced. Trizol reagent was used to extract RNA from every sample. Library amplification was performed in two PCR steps, and a second sample barcode and Illumina TruSeq adapters were introduced in the second step. Sequencing of the libraries was done on an Illumina NovaSeq, producing 2 x 150 bp paired-end reads. Under the source paper's analysis protocol: Reads were demultiplexed and collapsed into UMI-guided consensus sequences with migec v1.2.7. Using mixcr v2.1.11, the UMI consensuses were aligned to TRA and TRB V and J templates and assembled into clonotypes. A clonotype was counted as expanded or contracted only if both edgeR and NoisET called the change significant, with noise models trained on biological replicates. edgeR calls used a false discovery rate-adjusted p below 0.01 and a log2 fold-change threshold of 1. As an exploratory analysis of dynamics, PCA with hierarchical clustering was applied to max-normalized trajectories of the 1000 most abundant clonotypes. Separately sequenced CD4+ and CD8+ repertoires were used to assign a CD4 or CD8 phenotype to each responding clone. In-frame beta chains were kept once TCRdb had trimmed the public reads at Q25 with fastp and called clones with MiXCR. For every CDR3 protein sequence, its rows merge into one entry that carries the most common genes and DNA. These V and J calls derive from TCRdb rather than the authors' analysis. Across this sample there are 400,000 or so distinct CDR3 sequences, with around 21% seen only once. The ten largest clones capture roughly an eighth of the sample.

Ficoll-Paque density gradient centrifugation was the method used to isolate PBMCs. This clonotype was counted between two and nine times. What this receptor recognizes is not known. Base qualities are not provided; no much larger clone lies one nucleotide away. What the work shows at the level of the full study, not this receptor alone: The study covered only a couple of mild cases, and larger cohorts including severe cases with pre-infection samples were considered necessary. Contracting CD4+ clones were located mainly in the CM and EM memory subsets, whereas CD8+ clones were found to be enriched in EMRA. Some responding clones were found in pre-infection memory, which suggests that pre-existing cross-reactive memory T cells took part in the SARS-CoV-2 response. Balanced CD4/CD8 phenotypes were observed for clones contracting from day 15 to 85, whereas a bias towards CD4+ was observed for a second wave of clones expanding from day 15 to 37. Whether the second-wave clones peaking on day 37 were SARS-CoV-2 specific was not confirmed.

The origin of this receptor is an adult woman who had mild COVID-19 (a few samples of this study predate the infection). The sample titles of this study are shuffled in the database, so cell type and time point are left out; the donor was told from shared clones. This sequence uses TRBV7-9 and TRBJ1-1; possibly the D gene is TRBD1, per 5 matching bases. The specimen was PBMCs or a T cell subset sorted from them (not recorded which). The CDR3 protein sequence reads: CASTGGAFF. In nucleotide form, the sequence is TGTGCCAGCACGGGGGGAGCTTTCTTT.